This passage covers 23 T cell receptor beta chains from one sample sequenced in a study of blood T cell repertoires in COVID-19 (dated by TCRdb to about 2020). Library preparation employed the immunoSEQ multiplex PCR assay. Here the immuneACCESS table is served through TCRdb, limited to in-frame sequences with V and J called. Missing clones are a known gap in these copies; in checked studies unresolved V genes cover under half, and the rest lacks a known reason. A total of some 80,000 clones appear in this sample, 65% to 90% of them only once. Around 40% of the sample goes to the ten largest clones. The sequencing input was peripheral blood. These receptors were collected from a man older than 75 with acute or convalescent COVID-19.

CDR3 amino acids: CASSQDNTPGSRGYTF. Here the CDR3 DNA reads TGCGCCAGCAGCCAAGATAATACCCCAGGGTCACGAGGCTACACCTTC. V usage is TRBV4-1 and J usage is TRBJ1-2, with a possible D match to TRBD1 (5 bases). The CDR3 is 16 residues long. V lost 0 bases, J lost 8 bases, and 19 bases lay in between. Per the germline V gene, CDR1 is MGHRA and CDR2 is YSYEKL.

The gene calls are TRBV15 and TRBJ1-3; D is unresolved. This CDR3 is 16 amino acids long. Per the germline V gene, CDR1 is LNHNV and CDR2 is YYDKDF (reference sequence). V was shortened by 3 bases and J by 0 bases, with 12 bases between the two germline ends. The CDR3 DNA sequence: TGTGCCACCAGCAGGGGGAGGACCGGCTCTGGAAACACCATATATTTT. It encodes CATSRGRTGSGNTIYF.

The V call is TRBV2, the J call TRBJ1-2, with 11 bases aligning to TRBD1. Germline V gene lookup returns CDR1 SNHLY and CDR2 FYNNEI. This CDR3 has 12 amino acids. V trimming: 10 bases; J trimming: 8 bases; junction bases outside the gene matches: 6. The CDR3 spells CATWTGGLGYTF. The CDR3 DNA sequence: TGTGCCACCTGGACAGGGGGCTTAGGCTACACCTTC.

This clone was counted a few times. The chain links TRBV21-1 to TRBJ2-7; the table's D call, TRBD1, was not checked against the DNA. TRBV21-1 is a pseudogene. The CDR3 length is 12 residues. The CDR3 loop reads CAPGQGYYEQYF. The CDR3 nucleotides read TGTGCCCCGGGACAGGGGTATTACGAGCAGTACTTC.

This clone was observed a few times. The genes are TRBV5-5 and TRBJ1-5; D call uncertain. The CDR3 has 12 residues. Germline V gives CDR1 SGHKS, CDR2 YYEKEE (reference sequence). V shed 0 bases and J shed 6 bases, with 4 bases lying between them. In nucleotides, the CDR3 is TGTGCCAGCAGCTTGGAAGCTCAGCCCCAGCATTTT. Translated: CASSLEAQPQHF.

The V call is TRBV9, the J call TRBJ1-4; weak D call: TRBD1 (6 bases). The CDR3 totals 15 residues. The ends were cut back, 0 bases at V and 4 bases at J, with 10 bases in the middle. CDR1 and CDR2 (germline): SGDLS, YYNGEE. The CDR3 sequence is CASSVVSGVNEKLFF. The CDR3 DNA follows: TGTGCCAGCAGCGTAGTATCAGGGGTTAATGAAAAACTGTTTTTT.

The gene calls are TRBV9 and TRBJ1-5; D unresolved. V lost 4 bases, J lost 5 bases, and 10 bases lay in between. The CDR3 length is 13 residues. In germline, CDR1 is SGDLS, CDR2 YYNGEE. The CDR3 DNA reads as TGTGCCAGCAGCCCCGGGGTTGATCAGCCCCAGCATTTT. Translating gives CASSPGVDQPQHF.

This clone is a singleton in its sample. This chain joins TRBV14 and TRBJ2-1, with D possibly matching TRBD1 (5 bases). V was cut by 0 bases and J by 8 bases, with 14 bases left in between. The CDR3 totals 15 residues. CDR1 and CDR2 (germline): SGHDN, FVKESK. The CDR3 sequence: CASSQELAGSDEQFF. In DNA, the CDR3 is TGTGCCAGCAGCCAAGAGTTGGCAGGGTCGGATGAGCAGTTCTTC.

This chain joins TRBV4-2 and TRBJ1-1; TRBD1 matches at 10 bases. V dropped 3 bases and J dropped 4; count of bases not matched to a gene: 8. This CDR3 comprises 16 residues. Germline loops: CDR1 LGHNA, CDR2 YNFKEQ. CDR3 DNA: TGTGCCAGCAGCCAGCCGGGACAGGGGAGAGGCACTGAAGCTTTCTTT. Translating it yields CASSQPGQGRGTEAFF.

The rearrangement uses TRBV28 and TRBJ2-7, with D maybe TRBD1 (6 bases). The CDR3 extends over 16 amino acids. Trimming removed 4 bases at V and 0 bases at J, with 16 bases between. Germline V gives CDR1 MDHEN, CDR2 SYDVKM. This CDR3 reads CASSSIGTFNSYEQYF. CDR3 coding DNA: TGTGCCAGCAGTTCTATAGGGACATTTAACTCCTACGAGCAGTACTTC.

The V gene is TRBV28, the J gene TRBJ2-5, with D possibly TRBD1 on 5 matching bases. V was pared by 3 bases and J by 2 bases, with 10 bases between. CDR1 and CDR2 from the germline V gene are MDHEN and SYDVKM. The CDR3 runs to 14 residues. As DNA, the CDR3 is TGTGCCAGCAGTTTCCTTGCAGGGCAAGAGACCCAGTACTTC. Protein sequence: CASSFLAGQETQYF.

The chain is built from TRBV5-6 and TRBJ1-1; 7 bases line up with TRBD1. This CDR3 has 15 amino acids. V was pared by 0 bases and J by 1 base, with 3 bases of the junction left unmatched. Germline assignment: CDR1 SGHDT and CDR2 YYEEEE. CDR3 bases: TGTGCCAGCAGCTTGGTCGGGGACAGGAACACTGAAGCTTTCTTT. Its protein is CASSLVGDRNTEAFF.

The rearrangement uses TRBV7-2 and TRBJ2-3, with D unresolved. The germline V and J ends were trimmed by 1 base and 3 bases, with 20 bases remaining between them. Germline assignment: CDR1 SGHTA and CDR2 FQGNSA. The CDR3 sequence is 18 residues long. The DNA of the CDR3 is TGTGCCAGCAGCTTAGAAAACCCCTCCCCGCTAGGAACAGATACGCAGTATTTT. This sequence encodes CASSLENPSPLGTDTQYF.

The V call is TRBV3-1 (or the pseudogene TRBV3-2), the J call TRBJ1-1; the D gene is possibly TRBD1 (5 bases). V was cut by 0 bases and J by 0 bases, with 8 bases left in between. The CDR3 covers 15 residues. Looked up from germline, CDR1 is LGHDT and CDR2 is YNNKEL (reference sequence). The CDR3 DNA is TGTGCCAGCAGCCAAGAAGGGGCTTTGAACACTGAAGCTTTCTTT. This sequence encodes CASSQEGALNTEAFF.

The chain is built from TRBV25-1 and TRBJ2-3, with D possibly being TRBD1 (6 bases). The CDR3 has 16 amino acids. Per germline, CDR1 MGHDK and CDR2 SYGVNS. V lost 4 bases and J lost 4, with 18 bases in between. The CDR3 reads CASSADLTGSSDTQYF. The CDR3, as DNA: TGTGCCAGCAGTGCCGACCTAACAGGGTCGTCAGATACGCAGTATTTT.

The chain recombines TRBV7-2 with TRBJ1-3; D not resolved. The germline CDR1 and CDR2 sequences are SGHTA and FQGNSA. V lost 3 bases to trimming and J lost 2 bases, with 5 bases between them. The CDR3 extends over 13 amino acids. CDR3 loop: CASSFLTGNTIYF. The CDR3 DNA reads as TGTGCCAGCAGCTTCCTTACTGGAAACACCATATATTTT.

V is TRBV19 and J is TRBJ2-6; 11 bases are shared with TRBD1. Looked up from germline, CDR1 is LNHDA and CDR2 is SQIVND (reference sequence). The CDR3 has 19 amino acids. V dropped 5 bases and J dropped 0; count of bases not matched to a gene: 9. CDR3 bases: TGTGCCAGTAGTCCGGTCGGGACAGGGGGAAGCTCTGGGGCCAACGTCCTGACTTTC. This sequence encodes CASSPVGTGGSSGANVLTF.

The chain joins TRBV7-2 to TRBJ2-1; TRBD2 matches at 16 bases. After removal of 5 bases from V and 6 bases from J, the junction contained 7 bases not matched to a gene. This CDR3 has 17 amino acids. From germline, CDR1 is SGHTA and CDR2 FQGNSA. The CDR3 loop reads CASSPRGTSGRVNEQFF. The CDR3, as DNA: TGTGCCAGCAGCCCTAGAGGGACTAGCGGGAGGGTCAATGAGCAGTTCTTC.

In this sample, this clone turned up once. The CDR3 is CASSEDRGYYNEQFF. CDR3 nucleotide sequence: TGTGCCAGCAGTGAAGACAGGGGGTACTACAATGAGCAGTTCTTC. This sequence joins TRBV25-1 and TRBJ2-1; 9 bases fit TRBD1. The V segment lost 2 bases and the J segment 3 bases; nucleotides outside the gene matches: 2. CDR3 size: 15 residues. Germline CDR1 reads MGHDK; CDR2 reads SYGVNS.

The J gene is TRBJ2-1, the V gene TRBV7-8, with 8 bases lining up with TRBD1. V lost 2 bases, J lost 6 bases, and 6 bases stayed unmatched. This CDR3 has 15 amino acids. CDR1 and CDR2 from the germline V gene are SGHVS and FQNEAQ. CDR3 region: CASSLSRGPSNEQFF. CDR3 coding DNA: TGTGCCAGCAGCTTAAGCAGGGGGCCCTCCAATGAGCAGTTCTTC.

The V gene is TRBV30, the J gene TRBJ1-2; 8 bases agree with TRBD1. The germline CDR1 and CDR2 sequences are GTSNPN and SVGIG (reference sequence). This CDR3 contains 12 residues. This chain's CDR3 is CALSPGGRGYTF. Here the CDR3 DNA reads TGTGCACTGTCCCCAGGGGGCCGTGGCTACACCTTC.

V is TRBV28 and J is TRBJ1-5; D call uncertain. This CDR3 contains 17 residues. Trimming pared 3 bases from V and 0 bases from J, leaving 15 bases between. Per the germline V gene, CDR1 is MDHEN and CDR2 is SYDVKM. CDR3 sequence: CASSLPLSTYSNQPQHF. CDR3 bases: TGTGCCAGCAGTTTGCCCCTATCTACCTATAGCAATCAGCCCCAGCATTTT.

J is TRBJ2-7 and V is TRBV6-2 or TRBV6-3, with a tentative D call TRBD2 (6 bases). Germline V gene lookup returns CDR1 MNHEY and CDR2 SVGEGT. There are 13 residues in the CDR3. V lost 0 bases and J lost 7, with 10 bases in between. CDR3: CASSYSWGGEQYF. The CDR3 DNA reads as TGTGCCAGCAGTTACTCTTGGGGAGGTGAGCAGTACTTC.